The rows below give T cell receptor beta chains drawn from one sample of a study of T cells in localized non-small cell lung cancer. Assay: immunoSEQ multiplex PCR; the TCRdb copy retains only in-frame clones and omits some. Found here are about 72,000 clones, roughly 86% of them singletons; the top ten hold roughly 13%. The sample in question was peripheral blood, obtained before any cancer treatment. These receptors were collected from a female donor over 55 with stage I lung adenocarcinoma. CDR3s include the opening cysteine and the closing phenylalanine or tryptophan. The D gene is left open where the match is weak. Clone size is stated in some rows and not others, as once, few, many or a class when expanded.

cdr3_aa: CASTRQGGYGYTF
cdr3_nt: TGCGCCAGCACCCGCCAGGGCGGATATGGCTACACCTTC
v_call: TRBV5-1
d_call: -
j_call: TRBJ1-2
clone_size: -

cdr3_aa: CASRAAGSGADTQYF
cdr3_nt: TGTGCCAGCAGAGCCGCCGGGAGTGGGGCAGATACGCAGTATTTT
v_call: TRBV6-1
d_call: -
j_call: TRBJ2-3
clone_size: -

cdr3_aa: CASSADRDGEKLFF
cdr3_nt: TGTGCCAGCAGTGCAGACAGGGACGGGGAAAAACTGTTTTTT
v_call: TRBV7-2
d_call: TRBD1
j_call: TRBJ1-4
clone_size: -

cdr3_aa: CASSLTGGTGELFF
cdr3_nt: TGTGCCAGCAGCTTAACGGGGGGCACCGGGGAGCTGTTTTTT
v_call: TRBV7-2
d_call: TRBD2
j_call: TRBJ2-2
clone_size: -

cdr3_aa: CASTPSEASGNNEQFF
cdr3_nt: TGTGCCAGCACGCCCAGCGAGGCTAGCGGTAACAATGAGCAGTTCTTC
v_call: TRBV27
d_call: TRBD2
j_call: TRBJ2-1
clone_size: -

cdr3_aa: CASSPQGCKATHF
cdr3_nt: TGTGCCAGCAGCCCCCAAGGCTGCAAAGCGACGCATTTT
v_call: TRBV11-2
d_call: -
j_call: TRBJ1-5
clone_size: medium-sized

cdr3_aa: CASSSSGTIGGDTQYF
cdr3_nt: TGCGCCAGCAGCTCCTCCGGGACTATTGGGGGAGATACGCAGTATTTT
v_call: TRBV5-1
d_call: TRBD2
j_call: TRBJ2-3
clone_size: -

cdr3_aa: CASSLQGRETQYF
cdr3_nt: TGTGCCAGCAGTCTGCAGGGCCGAGAGACCCAGTACTTC
v_call: TRBV6-5
d_call: -
j_call: TRBJ2-5
clone_size: -

cdr3_aa: CASSNPGPKDGYTF
cdr3_nt: TGTGCCAGCAGTAACCCGGGCCCGAAGGATGGCTACACCTTC
v_call: TRBV28
d_call: -
j_call: TRBJ1-2
clone_size: -

cdr3_aa: CASSTTGTGGNQPQHF
cdr3_nt: TGTGCCAGCAGCACCACGGGGACAGGGGGGAATCAGCCCCAGCATTTT
v_call: TRBV4-2
d_call: TRBD1
j_call: TRBJ1-5
clone_size: few